The 27 T cell receptor beta chains presented below share a single source sample, sequenced in a study of blood T cell repertoires in COVID-19. Assay: immunoSEQ multiplex PCR; the TCRdb copy retains only in-frame clones and omits some. The sample shows approximately 260,000 clones, 75% to 90% of them seen only once. The sample consisted of peripheral blood. The source is a woman aged 70-85 years with acute or convalescent COVID-19.

The chain has TRBV6-5 and TRBJ2-5; 11 nucleotides match TRBD2. The CDR3 is 16 residues long. J gave up 4 bases and V 0 bases, and 4 bases lay outside the gene matches. The germline gives CDR1 MNHEY, CDR2 SVGAGI. For the CDR3, the DNA is TGTGCCAGCAGTTACTCAGTAGCGGGGGGGGCAGAGACCCAGTACTTC. Translating gives CASSYSVAGGAETQYF.

This chain connects TRBV27 to TRBJ2-2, with 8 nucleotides matching TRBD1. J gave up 7 bases and V 5 bases, and 6 bases lay outside the gene matches. The CDR3 consists of 14 residues. The germline CDR1 and CDR2 sequences are MNHEY and SMNVEV (reference sequence). This chain's CDR3 is CASSVGQVLGELFF. The CDR3 coding sequence is TGTGCCAGCAGTGTGGGACAGGTCCTCGGGGAGCTGTTTTTT.

The J gene is TRBJ1-2, the V gene TRBV30; TRBD1 matches at 7 bases. Germline CDR1 is GTSNPN and CDR2 is SVGIG (reference sequence). The CDR3 loop spans 15 amino acids. The ends lost 0 bases at V and 4 bases at J; junction bases unmatched: 8. The CDR3 protein is CAWSVQTGLSYGYTF. The DNA of the CDR3 is TGTGCCTGGAGTGTACAGACAGGGCTGAGCTATGGCTACACCTTC.

V gene TRBV18 combines with J gene TRBJ2-1; weak D call: TRBD2 (5 bases). V was shortened by 4 bases and J by 7 bases, with 17 bases between the two germline ends. The germline CDR1 and CDR2 sequences are KGHSH and LQKENI. The CDR3 runs 15 residues. The CDR3 loop is CASSRGLEPLNEQFF. The DNA of the CDR3 is TGTGCCAGCTCACGCGGGTTAGAGCCCCTTAATGAGCAGTTCTTC.

V gene TRBV12-3 or TRBV12-4 combines with J gene TRBJ1-2; tentative D call: TRBD1 (5 bases). The CDR3 loop spans 13 amino acids. Trimming shortened V by 10 bases and J by 5 bases, and 17 bases separated the two germline ends. CDR3 in amino acids: CATSREGLYGYTF. The CDR3 nucleotides are TGTGCCACTAGTAGGGAGGGACTTTATGGCTACACCTTC.

The V gene is TRBV5-1, the J gene TRBJ2-3; tentatively, D is TRBD2 (6 bases). Germline V lookup: CDR1 SGHRS, CDR2 YFSETQ. Trimming left V 4 bases short and J 4 bases short, with 19 bases between. The CDR3 sequence is 16 residues long. The chain's CDR3 is CASSPVGAGGADTQYF. In nucleotides, the CDR3 is TGCGCCAGCAGCCCTGTAGGAGCGGGCGGGGCAGATACGCAGTATTTT.

The V gene is TRBV3-1 (or the pseudogene TRBV3-2), the J gene TRBJ2-5; 7 nucleotides agree with TRBD2. The CDR3 loop spans 15 amino acids. The ends lost 4 bases at V and 2 bases at J; junction bases unmatched: 7. Per the germline V gene, CDR1 is LGHDT and CDR2 is YNNKEL (reference sequence). CDR3 in amino acids: CASSRVGGRQETQYF. The CDR3, as DNA: TGTGCCAGCAGCCGAGTCGGGGGGAGGCAAGAGACCCAGTACTTC.

The rearrangement uses TRBV16 and TRBJ1-4; TRBD1 is a possible D gene (5 bases). The CDR3 spans 15 residues. Trimming pared 2 bases from V and 5 bases from J, leaving 12 bases between. The germline V gene encodes CDR1 KGHSY and CDR2 FQNENV. The chain's CDR3 is CASSQRSQGNEKLFF. Written as DNA, the CDR3 is TGTGCCAGCAGCCAAAGGAGTCAGGGAAATGAAAAACTGTTTTTT.

The rearrangement joins TRBV1 to TRBJ2-3; the table's TRBD2 call for D was not verified on the DNA. TRBV1 is noted as a pseudogene. This CDR3 contains 18 residues. This CDR3 is CTSSFSSGLAGSTDTQYF. In DNA, the CDR3 is TGCACCAGCAGTTTTTCTTCGGGACTAGCGGGGAGCACAGATACGCAGTATTTT.

There are a few counts of this clone. The genes are TRBV3-1 (or the pseudogene TRBV3-2) and TRBJ1-1, with D possibly TRBD1 on 5 matching bases. V was trimmed by 3 bases and J by 2 bases, leaving 10 bases between them. The CDR3 is 14 amino acids. Germline V gene lookup returns CDR1 LGHDT and CDR2 YNNKEL (reference sequence). The CDR3 loop reads CASSHRQTNTEAFF. CDR3 bases: TGTGCCAGCAGCCACCGACAGACCAACACTGAAGCTTTCTTT.

The V gene is TRBV19, the J gene TRBJ1-3; 10 bases match TRBD1. V lost 10 bases, J lost 3 bases, and 12 bases stayed unmatched. The CDR3 consists of 16 residues. Germline V gene lookup returns CDR1 LNHDA and CDR2 SQIVND (reference sequence). The CDR3 loop is CAISPGGTGVGNTIYF. The CDR3 DNA is TGTGCCATCTCTCCAGGAGGGACAGGGGTTGGAAACACCATATATTTT.

The chain joins TRBV19 to TRBJ1-1; D gene uncertain. The CDR3 sequence is 11 residues long. The V and J ends lost 7 bases and 10 bases respectively, with 13 bases between them. The germline CDR1 and CDR2 sequences are LNHDA and SQIVND (reference sequence). CDR3 residues: CASIGVRGAFF. The DNA for the CDR3 is TGTGCCAGTATTGGGGTCCGGGGAGCTTTCTTT.

The V and J genes are TRBV27 and TRBJ2-1; 7 bases match TRBD2. Germline CDR1 is MNHEY and CDR2 is SMNVEV (reference sequence). The V gene end was trimmed by 6 bases and the J gene end by 4 bases; junction bases not matched to a gene: 15. This CDR3 has 17 amino acids. For the CDR3, the DNA is TGTGCCAGCAGGGGGAGGGGCCAACCGTTCCGATACAATGAGCAGTTCTTC. This sequence encodes CASRGRGQPFRYNEQFF.

A remark on this clone: One end of the junction fails to match germline, which may point to a read error. This rearrangement joins TRBV5-6 to TRBJ2-7, with 9 bases matching TRBD1. This CDR3 spans 14 amino acids. In germline, CDR1 is SGHDT, CDR2 YYEEEE. The CDR3 region has the DNA TGTGCCAGCAGCTTACCCGGGACAGGGCAAGTAGTCGTCTTC. Its translation: CASSLPGTGQVVVF.

This rearrangement joins TRBV2 to TRBJ1-1; 10 bases align to TRBD1. The CDR3 length is 15 residues. Germline CDR1 SNHLY, CDR2 FYNNEI. V lost 10 bases to trimming and J lost 3 bases; unmatched junction nucleotides: 11. The CDR3 is CAMTGGPRGYTEAFF. Written as DNA, the CDR3 is TGTGCCATGACAGGGGGCCCTAGGGGGTACACTGAAGCTTTCTTT.

This chain joins TRBV7-9 and TRBJ1-1, with D hard to call. Germline V gene lookup returns CDR1 SEHNR and CDR2 FQNEAQ (reference sequence). Trimming stripped 3 bases from V and 8 bases from J, with 7 bases between. This CDR3 is built from 11 residues. The CDR3 loop is CASSFSVEAFF. CDR3 bases: TGTGCCAGCAGCTTTAGCGTGGAAGCTTTCTTT.

This rearrangement joins TRBV27 to TRBJ2-5; D is unclear. Germline-derived CDR1 and CDR2 are MNHEY and SMNVEV (reference sequence). Trimming pared 8 bases from V and 5 bases from J, leaving 18 bases between. This CDR3 is 14 amino acids long. The CDR3 sequence: CASRLDLAAETQYF. The CDR3 nucleotides read TGTGCCAGCCGGTTAGACTTAGCTGCGGAGACCCAGTACTTC.

The V gene is TRBV19, the J gene TRBJ1-3; 8 positions agree with TRBD1. Trimming cost V 7 bases and J 4 bases; bases outside gene matches: 12. The CDR3 contains 16 residues. The germline gives CDR1 LNHDA, CDR2 SQIVND (reference sequence). The CDR3 sequence is CASTPGRRQGGNTIYF. In DNA form, the CDR3 reads TGTGCCAGTACACCGGGTCGACGACAGGGGGGAAACACCATATATTTT.

The rearrangement joins TRBV18 to TRBJ1-1; D not resolved. This CDR3 contains 13 residues. The germline gives CDR1 KGHSH, CDR2 LQKENI. V lost 6 bases and J 0 bases, leaving 8 bases between the germline ends. The CDR3 is CASSTAMNTEAFF. As DNA, the CDR3 is TGTGCCAGCTCTACAGCTATGAACACTGAAGCTTTCTTT.

The chain has TRBV12-3 or TRBV12-4 and TRBJ1-6; D is perhaps TRBD1 (5 bases). Trimming cost V 7 bases and J 7 bases, with 11 bases left between them. The CDR3 contains 13 residues. The CDR3 DNA reads as TGTGCCAGCACAAGGGGTTACAATTCACCCCTCCACTTT. The encoded protein is CASTRGYNSPLHF.

The genes are TRBV5-1 and TRBJ2-5; 7 nucleotides agree with TRBD1. The germline V gene encodes CDR1 SGHRS and CDR2 YFSETQ. With 0 bases clipped from V and 4 bases from J, the junction kept 3 bases outside the gene matches. The CDR3 has 14 residues. In DNA form, the CDR3 reads TGCGCCAGCAGCTTGGGACAGGGAGTAGAGACCCAGTACTTC. Protein product: CASSLGQGVETQYF.

CDR3 in amino acids: CASSLVGLSTDTQYF. CDR3 DNA: TGTGCCAGCAGCTTAGTGGGACTGAGCACAGATACGCAGTATTTT. This rearrangement joins TRBV7-9 to TRBJ2-3; TRBD2 might be the D (6 bases). This CDR3 contains 15 residues. Germline V gives CDR1 SEHNR, CDR2 FQNEAQ (reference sequence). V was trimmed by 1 base and J by 0 bases, leaving 8 bases between them. Full variable domain (remainder filled in from reference TRBV7-9 and TRBJ2-3): DTGVSQNPRHKITKRGQNVTFRCDPISEHNRLYWYRQTLGQGPEFLTYFQNEAQLEKSRLLSDRFSAERPKGSFSTLEIQRTEQGDSAMYLCASSLVGLSTDTQYFGPGTRLTVL.

The chain is built from TRBV5-1 and TRBJ2-3; D not resolved. This CDR3 contains 15 residues. Deletions cut 7 bases from V and 3 bases from J, with 18 bases between. Germline V gene data show CDR1 as SGHRS and CDR2 as YFSETQ. The CDR3 loop is CASGTMAAGTDTQYF. In nucleotides, the CDR3 is TGCGCCAGCGGTACGATGGCCGCCGGGACAGATACGCAGTATTTT.

This clone appeared once. This rearrangement joins TRBV7-2 to TRBJ2-5; D is undetermined. Looked up from germline, CDR1 is SGHTA and CDR2 is FQGNSA. Trimming removed 8 bases from V and 7 bases from J, with 14 bases in between. The CDR3 contains 12 residues. The CDR3 sequence: CASSRVYPTQYF. CDR3 nucleotide sequence: TGTGCCAGCTCTCGGGTCTACCCGACCCAGTACTTC.

This chain joins TRBV6-5 and TRBJ2-1; 8 positions match TRBD1. The J segment lost 9 bases and the V segment lost 8 bases, leaving 9 bases of the junction unmatched. The CDR3 spans 13 residues. Germline lookup yields CDR1 MNHEY and CDR2 SVGAGI. CDR3 DNA sequence: TGTGCCAGCCCGGGACAGGCCCACGGTGAGCAGTTCTTC. It encodes CASPGQAHGEQFF.

This chain connects TRBV7-2 to TRBJ2-3, with 10 bases fitting TRBD2. The CDR3 is 15 residues long. CDR1 is SGHTA and CDR2 is FQGNSA in the germline V gene. With V trimmed by 2 bases and J by 5 bases, 4 bases remained unmatched. The CDR3 spells CASSLTSGDGDTQYF. For the CDR3, the DNA is TGTGCCAGCAGCTTAACTAGCGGGGACGGAGATACGCAGTATTTT. Full variable domain (outside the CDR3, taken from reference TRBV7-2 and TRBJ2-3): GAGVSQSPSNKVTEKGKDVELRCDPISGHTALYWYRQSLGQGLEFLIYFQGNSAPDKSGLPSDRFSAERTGGSVSTLTIQRTQQEDSAVYLCASSLTSGDGDTQYFGPGTRLTVL.

This sequence joins TRBV3-1 (or the pseudogene TRBV3-2) and TRBJ1-2, with 8 bases identical to TRBD1. Germline trimming cut 5 bases from V and 2 bases from J; bases unmatched to any gene: 4. The germline V gene encodes CDR1 LGHDT and CDR2 YNNKEL (reference sequence). The CDR3 length is 14 residues. CDR3 in amino acids: CASSWTGRNYGYTF. DNA of the CDR3: TGTGCCAGCAGCTGGACAGGGAGAAACTATGGCTACACCTTC.